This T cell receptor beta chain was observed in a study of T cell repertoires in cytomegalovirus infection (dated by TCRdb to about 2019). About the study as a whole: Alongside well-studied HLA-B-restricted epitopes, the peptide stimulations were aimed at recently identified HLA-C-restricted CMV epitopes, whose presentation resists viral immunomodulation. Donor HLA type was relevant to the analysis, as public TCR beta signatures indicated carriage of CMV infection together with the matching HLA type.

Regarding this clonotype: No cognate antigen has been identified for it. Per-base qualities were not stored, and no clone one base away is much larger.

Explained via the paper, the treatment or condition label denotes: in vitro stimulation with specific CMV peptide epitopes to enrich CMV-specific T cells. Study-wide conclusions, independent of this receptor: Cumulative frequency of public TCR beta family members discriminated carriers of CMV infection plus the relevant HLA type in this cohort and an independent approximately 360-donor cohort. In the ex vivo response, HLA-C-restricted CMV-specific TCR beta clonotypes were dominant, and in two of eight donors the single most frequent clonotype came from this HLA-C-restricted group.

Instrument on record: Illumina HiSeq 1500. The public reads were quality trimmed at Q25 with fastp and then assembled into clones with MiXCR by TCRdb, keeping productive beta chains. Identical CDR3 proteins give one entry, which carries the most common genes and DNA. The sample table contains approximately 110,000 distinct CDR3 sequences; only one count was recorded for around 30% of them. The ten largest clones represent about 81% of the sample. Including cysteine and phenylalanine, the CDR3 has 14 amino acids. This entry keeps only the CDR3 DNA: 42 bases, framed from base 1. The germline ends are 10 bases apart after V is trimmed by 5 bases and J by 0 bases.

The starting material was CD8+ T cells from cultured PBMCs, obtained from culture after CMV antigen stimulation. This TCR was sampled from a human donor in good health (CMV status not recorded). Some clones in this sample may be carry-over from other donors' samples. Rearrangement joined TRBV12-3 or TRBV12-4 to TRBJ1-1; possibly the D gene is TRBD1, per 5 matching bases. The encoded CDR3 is CASSSGGVNTEAFF. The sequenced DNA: TGTGCCAGCAGTAGTGGGGGAGTGAACACTGAAGCTTTCTTT.